This T cell receptor beta chain was documented in a study of blood T cell repertoires in COVID-19. Trimming cost V 1 base and J 1 base, with 14 bases left between them. The germline gives CDR1 SGDLS, CDR2 YYNGEE. The CDR3 extends over 17 amino acids. Assay: immunoSEQ multiplex PCR; the TCRdb copy retains only in-frame clones and omits some. The table includes 200,000 or so clones, roughly 86% detected once. Sequencing was carried out using peripheral blood. The TCR was taken from a man between 60 and 75 years old with acute or convalescent COVID-19. The chain combines TRBV9 with TRBJ2-2; D possibly corresponds to TRBD1 (5 bases). CDR3 sequence (DNA): TGTGCCAGCAGCGTACCACTTGGGGCGGAGAACACCGGGGAGCTGTTTTTT. This sequence encodes CASSVPLGAENTGELFF.